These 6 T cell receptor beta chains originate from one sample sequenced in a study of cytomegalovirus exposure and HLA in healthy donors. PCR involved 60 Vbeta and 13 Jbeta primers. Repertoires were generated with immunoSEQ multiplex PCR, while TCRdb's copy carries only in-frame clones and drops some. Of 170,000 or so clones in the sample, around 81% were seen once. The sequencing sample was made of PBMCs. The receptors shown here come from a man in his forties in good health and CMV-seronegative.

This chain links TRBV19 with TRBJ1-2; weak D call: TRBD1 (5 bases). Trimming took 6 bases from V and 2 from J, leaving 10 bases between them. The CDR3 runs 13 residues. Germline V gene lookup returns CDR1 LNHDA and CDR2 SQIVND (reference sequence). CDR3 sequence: CASRSGGNYGYTF. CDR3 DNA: TGTGCCAGTAGATCCGGGGGGAACTATGGCTACACCTTC.

In DNA form, the CDR3 reads TGTGCCAGCAGTTTATCGAAGGGGCCCGATGAGCAGTTCTTC. Translating gives CASSLSKGPDEQFF. The rearrangement uses TRBV27 and TRBJ2-1; D might be TRBD1 (5 bases). The CDR3 covers 14 residues. V was shortened by 0 bases and J by 8 bases, with 11 bases between the two germline ends. The germline V gene encodes CDR1 MNHEY and CDR2 SMNVEV (reference sequence).

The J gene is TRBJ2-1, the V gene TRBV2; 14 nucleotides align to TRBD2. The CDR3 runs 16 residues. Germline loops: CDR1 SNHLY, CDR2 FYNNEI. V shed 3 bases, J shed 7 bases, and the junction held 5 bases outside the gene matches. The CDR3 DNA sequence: TGTGCCAGCAGTGAGACTAGCGGGAGGGCCGGGAATGAGCAGTTCTTC. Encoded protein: CASSETSGRAGNEQFF.

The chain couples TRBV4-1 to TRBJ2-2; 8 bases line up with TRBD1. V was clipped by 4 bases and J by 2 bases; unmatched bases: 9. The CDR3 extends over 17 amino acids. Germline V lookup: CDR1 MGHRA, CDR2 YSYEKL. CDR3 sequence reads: CASSRWDPGGNTGELFF. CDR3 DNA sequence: TGCGCCAGCAGCCGCTGGGACCCAGGGGGCAACACCGGGGAGCTGTTTTTT.

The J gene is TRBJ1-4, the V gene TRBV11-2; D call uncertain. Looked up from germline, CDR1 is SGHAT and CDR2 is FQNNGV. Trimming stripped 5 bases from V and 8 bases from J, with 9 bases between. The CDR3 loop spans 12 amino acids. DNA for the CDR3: TGTGCCAGCAGCCCTACTTGGGAAAAACTGTTTTTT. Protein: CASSPTWEKLFF.

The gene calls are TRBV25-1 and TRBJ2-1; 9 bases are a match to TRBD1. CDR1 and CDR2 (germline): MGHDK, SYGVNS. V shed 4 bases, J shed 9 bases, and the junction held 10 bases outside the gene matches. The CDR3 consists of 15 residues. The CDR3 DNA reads TGTGCCAGCAGTGCTCCGGGACAGGGCCTTGGTGAGCAGTTCTTC. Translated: CASSAPGQGLGEQFF.